This T cell receptor (beta chain) emerged from a study of T cell responses to AZD1222 COVID-19 vaccine. About this clone itself: Its antigen is undetermined.

Looked up from germline, CDR1 is MRHNA and CDR2 is SNTAGT. This CDR3 is built from 13 residues. Trimming took 3 bases from V and 1 from J, leaving 6 bases between them. Study-wide results and limits: Among vaccine-associated CD4 TCRs, coverage spanned spike, with dominance at 160-218 and 743-854. Recipients of two AZD1222 doses showed rising Spike-specific TCR breadth and depth.

TCRdb's copy holds only in-frame clones and misses some; the assay was immunoSEQ multiplex PCR. The sample holds under 140,000 clones, approximately 90% seen once. This receptor was obtained from an adult who received the AZD1222 COVID-19 vaccine. This sample comprised peripheral blood, obtained 28 days after the second AZD1222 dose. The chain employs TRBV6-4 and TRBJ1-1; D unclear. The CDR3, as DNA: TGTGCCAGCAGTGAGGATGGGAACACTGAAGCTTTCTTT. Protein: CASSEDGNTEAFF.